The 24 T cell receptor beta chains listed next were all sequenced from one sample in a study of blood T cells in healthy people across ages. A second roughly 7 to 11 cycle PCR used barcoded and J-beta primers. TCRdb redid the calling of the 5' RACE reads with MiXCR, one entry per CDR3 protein. The sample has 600,000 to 800,000 distinct CDR3 sequences; over 20% are singletons. Sequenced material: blood. All receptors come from a man in his 70s in good health.

This clonotype was recorded a few times. The chain employs TRBV10-3 and TRBJ2-6; no firm D call. This CDR3 has 14 amino acids. The germline gives CDR1 ENHRY, CDR2 SYGVKD. Trimming took off 6 bases at V and 0 bases at J, with 6 bases between the two ends. The CDR3 nucleotides are TGTGCCATCAGGGATTCCTCTGGGGCCAACGTCCTGACTTTC. Its protein product is CAIRDSSGANVLTF.

V gene TRBV2 combines with J gene TRBJ2-7; D not certain. V was trimmed by 9 bases and J by 0 bases, leaving 9 bases between them. CDR1 is SNHLY and CDR2 is FYNNEI in the germline V gene. This CDR3 has 12 amino acids. DNA for the CDR3: TGTGCCAGTGGGCCCCTCTCCTACGAGCAGTACTTC. It codes for CASGPLSYEQYF. The whole variable domain, filled in from reference TRBV2 and TRBJ2-7, reads EPEVTQTPSHQVTQMGQEVILRCVPISNHLYFYWYRQILGQKVEFLVSFYNNEISEKSEIFDDQFSVERPDGSNFTLKIRSTKLEDSAMYFCASGPLSYEQYFGPGTRLTVT.

CDR3 sequence (DNA): TGCAGTGCTAACGGTTCTCCCACAGCTAATGAAAAACTGTTTTTT. This codes for CSANGSPTANEKLFF. This sequence joins TRBV20-1 and TRBJ1-4; D is uncertain. The V gene lost 4 bases and the J gene lost 3 bases, with 15 bases spanning the gap. The CDR3 covers 15 residues. The germline CDR1 and CDR2 sequences are DFQATT and SNEGSKA (reference sequence).

This clonotype has a handful of counts. This chain uses TRBV19 with TRBJ1-5, with TRBD1 identical over 8 bases. Trimming at V came to 8 bases and at J to 1 base, leaving 7 bases not matched to a gene. CDR3 size: 15 residues. Per the germline V gene, CDR1 is LNHDA and CDR2 is SQIVND (reference sequence). DNA of the CDR3: TGTGCCAGTCGAGCCTCAGGGGGCAGCAATCAGCCCCAGCATTTT. Translated, it gives CASRASGGSNQPQHF.

The chain recombines TRBV20-1 with TRBJ2-5; D might be TRBD2 (6 bases). Germline-derived CDR1 and CDR2 are DFQATT and SNEGSKA (reference sequence). Trimming left V 3 bases short and J 3 bases short, with 17 bases between. The CDR3 spans 15 residues. The CDR3 here is CSASRDSRGKETQYF. CDR3 DNA sequence: TGCAGTGCTAGCCGGGACTCCCGAGGGAAAGAGACCCAGTACTTC.

The V call is TRBV20-1, the J call TRBJ2-1; 8 bases agree with TRBD2. CDR3 length equals 15 residues. Germline lookup yields CDR1 DFQATT and CDR2 SNEGSKA (reference sequence). V gave up 0 bases and J gave up 7 bases; unmatched junction bases: 8. The CDR3 is CSARDAGLVPNEQFF. CDR3 DNA sequence: TGCAGTGCTAGAGATGCGGGACTAGTCCCTAATGAGCAGTTCTTC.

This clonotype was seen only a few times. The chain combines TRBV3-1 with TRBJ2-1, with D hard to call. The CDR3 has 12 amino acids. Trimming took 1 base from V and 11 from J, leaving 9 bases between them. Per the germline V gene, CDR1 is LGHDT and CDR2 is YNNKEL (reference sequence). The CDR3 DNA is TGTGCCAGCAGCCAAGTCGGTGAAAAGCAGTTCTTC. Protein: CASSQVGEKQFF.

This clonotype was seen a single time. The chain couples TRBV20-1 to TRBJ2-4; 7 nucleotides align to TRBD1. V lost 5 bases, J lost 6 bases, and 7 bases stayed unmatched. The CDR3 is 13 amino acids. From germline, CDR1 is DFQATT and CDR2 SNEGSKA (reference sequence). This CDR3 is CSARTTGTNIQYF. In DNA form, the CDR3 reads TGCAGTGCTCGCACGACAGGGACAAACATTCAGTACTTC.

This clonotype was seen ten or more times. V and J are TRBV12-3 or TRBV12-4 and TRBJ2-1; D is unclear. Trimming pared 3 bases from V and 3 bases from J, leaving 6 bases between. The CDR3 sequence is 13 residues long. The CDR3 loop reads CASSFNSYNEQFF. In DNA, the CDR3 is TGTGCCAGCAGTTTCAACAGCTACAATGAGCAGTTCTTC.

The chain is built from TRBV11-2 and TRBJ2-5, with 7 bases aligning to TRBD2. There are 15 residues in the CDR3. Germline V gives CDR1 SGHAT, CDR2 FQNNGV. V lost 1 base, J lost 2 bases, and 4 bases stayed unmatched. The CDR3 DNA sequence: TGTGCCAGCAGCTTAGCCCACGGGGGGCAAGAGACCCAGTACTTC. It is translated as CASSLAHGGQETQYF.

V gene TRBV15 combines with J gene TRBJ2-5, with 9 bases that match TRBD2. From germline, CDR1 is LNHNV and CDR2 YYDKDF (reference sequence). The CDR3 is 15 amino acids. The ends lost 2 bases at V and 4 bases at J; junction bases unmatched: 5. The CDR3 is CATSRIAGAGETQYF. As DNA, the CDR3 is TGTGCCACCAGCAGAATAGCGGGAGCGGGAGAGACCCAGTACTTC. Looking up the rest from reference TRBV15 and TRBJ2-5 gives the full variable domain: DAMVIQNPRYQVTQFGKPVTLSCSQTLNHNVMYWYQQKSSQAPKLLFHYYDKDFNNEADTPDNFQSRRPNTSFCFLDIRSPGLGDTAMYLCATSRIAGAGETQYFGPGTRLLVL.

This clonotype was detected a few times. J is TRBJ2-5 and V is TRBV28, with a tentative D call TRBD2 (6 bases). The tail of the sequence fits TRBJ2-1 better, so the J call may be wrong. This CDR3 is 14 amino acids long. Per germline, CDR1 MDHEN and CDR2 SYDVKM. Here the CDR3 DNA reads TGTGCCAGCAGTTCCACGACTAGTTACAATGAGCAGTTCTTC. Protein product: CASSSTTSYNEQFF.

The chain uses TRBV24-1 and TRBJ2-3; D is unclear. Deletions cut 3 bases from V and 2 bases from J, with 11 bases between. This CDR3 is built from 15 residues. Per germline, CDR1 KGHDR and CDR2 SFDVKD. The CDR3 protein is CATSDTGGVTDTQYF. For the CDR3, the DNA is TGTGCCACCAGTGATACTGGTGGTGTCACAGATACGCAGTATTTT.

CDR3 DNA sequence: TGCAGTGCTGGGGGCAAGGGAGATCAGCCCCAGCATTTT. It specifies CSAGGKGDQPQHF. The rearrangement uses TRBV20-1 and TRBJ1-5, with D possibly matching TRBD1 (6 bases). The germline gives CDR1 DFQATT, CDR2 SNEGSKA (reference sequence). Deletions cut 5 bases from V and 5 bases from J, with 13 bases between. This CDR3 spans 13 amino acids.

The J gene is TRBJ2-1, the V gene TRBV11-2, with a tentative D call TRBD2 (6 bases). CDR3 length: 17 residues. V lost 3 bases and J lost 0, with 15 bases in between. Germline V gene sequence: CDR1 SGHAT, CDR2 FQNNGV. CDR3 protein: CASSFWEDSASYNEQFF. The CDR3 DNA reads TGTGCCAGCAGCTTCTGGGAGGATAGCGCCTCCTACAATGAGCAGTTCTTC.

The gene calls are TRBV4-3 and TRBJ2-3; 8 positions match TRBD2. V was clipped by 1 base and J by 2 bases; unmatched bases: 5. The CDR3 totals 16 residues. Germline V gene lookup returns CDR1 LGHNA and CDR2 YSLEER. CDR3: CASSQAQREHTDTQYF. In DNA, the CDR3 is TGCGCCAGCAGCCAAGCTCAGCGGGAGCACACAGATACGCAGTATTTT.

This clonotype was picked up a small number of times. The chain couples TRBV10-3 to TRBJ1-1; D might be TRBD1 (5 bases). Per germline, CDR1 ENHRY and CDR2 SYGVKD. Between the trimmed V and J ends, which lost 3 bases and 5 bases, there was a span of 10 bases. The CDR3 runs to 13 residues. Here the CDR3 reads CAISEGAPTEAFF. The CDR3 nucleotides read TGTGCCATCAGTGAAGGGGCACCAACTGAAGCTTTCTTT.

V usage is TRBV28 and J usage is TRBJ2-5, with 7 positions matching TRBD1. The J call is uncertain, as TRBJ2-7 better fits the DNA end. CDR3 length equals 13 residues. Germline assignment: CDR1 MDHEN and CDR2 SYDVKM. The CDR3 DNA reads TGTGCCAGCAGTCCCCACAGGGGATACGAGCAGTACTTC. As protein: CASSPHRGYEQYF.

The table lists this clonotype with a few counts. The V gene is TRBV5-4, the J gene TRBJ2-5; tentatively, D is TRBD1 (6 bases). Trimming removed 4 bases at V and 5 bases at J, with 15 bases between. The germline V gene has CDR1 SGHNT and CDR2 YYREEE (reference sequence). The CDR3 extends over 14 amino acids. As DNA, the CDR3 is TGTGCCAGCAGCCCGAAGGGGGTTGGTGAGACCCAGTACTTC. Its protein is CASSPKGVGETQYF.

A few counts support this clonotype. An end of the junction does not agree with germline; a read error may underlie this. The CDR3 nucleotides read TGCAGCGGAAGACAGTTTAGCTCCTACAGTGAGCAGTTCTTC. As protein: CSGRQFSSYSEQFF. The genes are TRBV29-1 and TRBJ2-1; tentatively, D is TRBD1 (5 bases). The CDR3 is made up of 14 amino acids. CDR1 and CDR2 (germline): SQVTM, ANQGSEA.

The chain has TRBV7-2 and TRBJ1-5, with a tentative D call TRBD1 (6 bases). Trimming pared 1 base from V and 1 base from J, leaving 11 bases between. CDR1 SGHTA and CDR2 FQGNSA come from the germline V gene. The CDR3 extends over 16 amino acids. The CDR3 DNA follows: TGTGCCAGCAGCTTAGTTACGGGGGCGAGCAATCAGCCCCAGCATTTT. The encoded protein is CASSLVTGASNQPQHF.

In this sample, this clonotype turned up many times. The chain joins TRBV7-6 to TRBJ2-5; no reliable D call. The V gene's germline CDR1 is SGHVS and CDR2 FNYEAQ. CDR3 length equals 14 residues. With 2 bases removed from V and 2 bases from J, the gap between germline ends came to 9 bases. The CDR3 DNA is TGTGCCAGCAGCTTAAATAACTATCAAGAGACCCAGTACTTC. As protein: CASSLNNYQETQYF.

The chain links TRBV6-5 to TRBJ1-3; D possibly corresponds to TRBD1 (5 bases). Germline CDR1 and CDR2: MNHEY and SVGAGI. CDR3 length: 17 amino acids. The V end lost 0 bases, the J end lost 4 bases, and 16 bases lay between the germline ends. DNA for the CDR3: TGTGCCAGCAGTTACTCGTTTTCGGGGACTGTCGGAAACACCATATATTTT. Translating gives CASSYSFSGTVGNTIYF.

This clonotype occurred many times. The chain couples TRBV6-5 to TRBJ2-3, with D maybe TRBD1 (5 bases). Deletions cut 8 bases from V and 6 bases from J, with 15 bases between. Per germline, CDR1 MNHEY and CDR2 SVGAGI. The CDR3 is 13 residues long. DNA of the CDR3: TGTGCCAGCGGGGCTGCGTCCCACGATACGCAGTATTTT. Protein sequence: CASGAASHDTQYF.